This TCR beta chain was identified during a study of CD8+ T cells in alopecia areata. CDR1 and CDR2 (germline): LNHNV, YYDKDF (reference sequence). V was clipped by 3 bases and J by 4 bases, with 15 bases between them. The CDR3 is made up of 15 amino acids. For this clone: What it recognizes is unknown.

RNA, once extracted, was reverse transcribed into cDNA for use as the sequencing template. The method was immunoSEQ multiplex PCR; TCRdb's version includes in-frame clones alone and lacks a portion of them. Of roughly 150,000 clones listed, 45% to 60% are singletons. The researchers isolated CD4+ and CD8+ T cells from PBMCs by sorting. Study outcomes and limitations: Lesional scalp, especially alopecia totalis/universalis, showed higher clonality than normal scalp.

The source is a human donor in good health. The chain carries TRBV15 and TRBJ2-5; weak D call: TRBD2 (6 bases). Source material: CD4+ T cells sorted from blood. The chain's CDR3 is CATSRDPGVGETQYF. As DNA, the CDR3 is TGTGCCACCAGCAGGGACCCGGGGGTAGGAGAGACCCAGTACTTC.